The following is a T cell receptor beta chain sequence with its context. Its target is unknown. The data were taken from a study of siplizumab effects on memory and regulatory T cells. Study-level findings and limits: A naive or memory phenotype could not be assigned to roughly 75-96% of the proliferating CD4+ or CD8+ clones.

The repertoire was sequenced with immunoSEQ multiplex PCR; TCRdb's copy has only in-frame clones and lacks some. The sample carries about 97,000 clones, about 90% recorded once. Input material: non-Treg CD4+ T cells sorted from blood. The receptor was isolated from a human donor in good health.

CDR3 bases: TGTGCCAGCAGCTTTCAACGGGGGATAAACGATGAGCAGTTCTTC. Translation gives CASSFQRGINDEQFF. V usage is TRBV7-6 and J usage is TRBJ2-1; possible D gene TRBD2, 6 bases. CDR1 and CDR2 from the germline V gene are SGHVS and FNYEAQ. Trimming cost V 3 bases and J 8 bases, with 17 bases left between them. There are 15 residues in the CDR3.